The rows below give T cell receptor beta chains drawn from one sample of a study of OX40 agonist ivuxolimab in advanced cancers. Profiling relied on immunoSEQ multiplex PCR, and the TCRdb table lists in-frame clones only, not all of them. The table lists more than 35,000 clones, more than 85% of them singletons. The specimen comprised CD4+ or CD8+ T cells sorted from blood, sampled in a trial of the OX40 agonist ivuxolimab. The source of these receptors is an adult with an advanced solid tumor such as melanoma, head and neck, liver or kidney cancer. CDR3s include the opening cysteine and the closing phenylalanine or tryptophan. The D gene is left open where the match is weak. Size values are once, few and many counts, or a class for expanded clones, and some rows have none.

j_gene: TRBJ2-5; abundance: NA; v_gene: TRBV6-5; d_gene: TRBD1; CDR3nt: TGTGCCAGCAGTACCGACAGGGCCCTCCAAGAGACCCAGTACTTC; CDR3aa: CASSTDRALQETQYF
j_gene: TRBJ1-2; abundance: once; v_gene: TRBV5-5; d_gene: TRBD1; CDR3nt: TGTGCCAGCAGCTCATCAACCGGGACAGGGGGCGGCTATGGCTACACCTTC; CDR3aa: CASSSSTGTGGGYGYTF
j_gene: TRBJ1-2; abundance: NA; v_gene: TRBV6-1; d_gene: NA; CDR3nt: TGTGCCAGCAGTTATAGCCGGGGGAACTATGGCTACACCTTC; CDR3aa: CASSYSRGNYGYTF
j_gene: TRBJ2-7; abundance: NA; v_gene: TRBV7-6; d_gene: TRBD2; CDR3nt: TGTGCCAGCAGCTTAGGGGCGGCGGGGGGGGAGCAGTACTTC; CDR3aa: CASSLGAAGGEQYF
j_gene: TRBJ2-1; abundance: NA; v_gene: TRBV5-1; d_gene: TRBD1; CDR3nt: TGCGCCAGCAGACCCGAGTCCGGGACAGGGTATGAGCAGTTCTTC; CDR3aa: CASRPESGTGYEQFF
j_gene: TRBJ2-5; abundance: few; v_gene: TRBV2; d_gene: TRBD2; CDR3nt: TGTGCCAGCGGGCGGGGGGGCGTTGAGACCCAGTACTTC; CDR3aa: CASGRGGVETQYF
j_gene: TRBJ2-5; abundance: few; v_gene: TRBV5-1; d_gene: NA; CDR3nt: TGCGCCAGCAGCTTGGGAGGGCTGCCGGTGGGAGAGACCCAGTACTTC; CDR3aa: CASSLGGLPVGETQYF
j_gene: TRBJ1-5; abundance: few; v_gene: TRBV5-5; d_gene: NA; CDR3nt: TGTGCCAGCAGCTTGGAAGGGGGTCAGCCCCAGCATTTT; CDR3aa: CASSLEGGQPQHF
j_gene: TRBJ1-5; abundance: NA; v_gene: TRBV6-5; d_gene: TRBD1; CDR3nt: TGTGCCAGCAGTCTTACAGGGGCCGGCAATCAGCCCCAGCATTTT; CDR3aa: CASSLTGAGNQPQHF
j_gene: TRBJ1-1; abundance: NA; v_gene: TRBV15; d_gene: NA; CDR3nt: TGTGCCACCAGCAACCCGTGGGGGGGAGGAACTGAAGCTTTCTTT; CDR3aa: CATSNPWGGGTEAFF
j_gene: TRBJ2-5; abundance: NA; v_gene: TRBV10-3; d_gene: TRBD2; CDR3nt: TGTGCCACGTCGGGGGGGCGGCAAGAGACCCAGTACTTC; CDR3aa: CATSGGRQETQYF
j_gene: TRBJ1-5; abundance: NA; v_gene: TRBV5-1; d_gene: NA; CDR3nt: TGCGCCAGCAGCTTGCAACCGGGAGATCAGCCCCAGCATTTT; CDR3aa: CASSLQPGDQPQHF
j_gene: TRBJ1-1; abundance: few; v_gene: TRBV11-2; d_gene: TRBD1; CDR3nt: TGTGCCAGCAGCCCAGGGACAGGTGGGAACACTGAAGCTTTCTTT; CDR3aa: CASSPGTGGNTEAFF
j_gene: TRBJ2-2; abundance: NA; v_gene: TRBV4-1; d_gene: NA; CDR3nt: TGCGCCAGCAGCCAAGGGCGGGGAAACACCGGGGAGCTGTTTTTT; CDR3aa: CASSQGRGNTGELFF
j_gene: TRBJ2-7; abundance: NA; v_gene: TRBV5-1; d_gene: TRBD1; CDR3nt: TGCGCCAGCAGCTTGGCCTCAGGGGGCTCCGAGCAGTACTTC; CDR3aa: CASSLASGGSEQYF
j_gene: TRBJ2-2; abundance: NA; v_gene: TRBV2; d_gene: NA; CDR3nt: TGTGCCAGCAGTGTTCGTCAGGGCACGAACACCGGGGAGCTGTTTTTT; CDR3aa: CASSVRQGTNTGELFF
j_gene: TRBJ2-7; abundance: NA; v_gene: TRBV5-6; d_gene: TRBD1; CDR3nt: TGTGCCAGCAGCTTGGGGGAGCCGGACAGGGGGCACGAGCAGTACTTC; CDR3aa: CASSLGEPDRGHEQYF
j_gene: TRBJ2-7; abundance: NA; v_gene: TRBV5-1; d_gene: TRBD1; CDR3nt: TGCGCCAGCAGCGTGATCAGGGGGTACGAGCAGTACTTC; CDR3aa: CASSVIRGYEQYF
j_gene: TRBJ2-3; abundance: once; v_gene: TRBV5-1; d_gene: NA; CDR3nt: TGCGCCAGCAGCTTGGAGGGGGGAGGCACAGATACGCAGTATTTT; CDR3aa: CASSLEGGGTDTQYF
j_gene: TRBJ1-1; abundance: NA; v_gene: TRBV30; d_gene: TRBD1; CDR3nt: TGTGCCTGGAGCGGGGACAGGGAGAACACTGAAGCTTTCTTT; CDR3aa: CAWSGDRENTEAFF
j_gene: TRBJ1-5; abundance: once; v_gene: TRBV6-6; d_gene: NA; CDR3nt: TGTGCCAGCAGTTACTTCGAGGTTCGTAGCAATCAGCCCCAGCATTTT; CDR3aa: CASSYFEVRSNQPQHF
j_gene: TRBJ1-2; abundance: NA; v_gene: TRBV5-4; d_gene: NA; CDR3nt: TGTGCCAGCAGCCCCCGTTTGGGTATGGCTGGCTACACCTTC; CDR3aa: CASSPRLGMAGYTF
j_gene: TRBJ1-2; abundance: once; v_gene: TRBV19; d_gene: TRBD1; CDR3nt: TGTGCCAGTAGTCGGACCCGGGGACAGTCCTTGCATGGCTACACCTTC; CDR3aa: CASSRTRGQSLHGYTF
j_gene: TRBJ2-3; abundance: NA; v_gene: TRBV18; d_gene: NA; CDR3nt: TGTGCCAGCTCACTAGATTCCCAGGGTTCAGATACGCAGTATTTT; CDR3aa: CASSLDSQGSDTQYF
j_gene: TRBJ2-7; abundance: NA; v_gene: TRBV4-2; d_gene: TRBD1; CDR3nt: TGTGCCAGCAGCCAAGATGTTGCGGGACAGGGCTACGAGCAGTACTTC; CDR3aa: CASSQDVAGQGYEQYF
j_gene: TRBJ1-2; abundance: once; v_gene: TRBV2; d_gene: NA; CDR3nt: TGTGCCAGCAGGGGCTACACAACGAACTATGGCTACACCTTC; CDR3aa: CASRGYTTNYGYTF
j_gene: TRBJ2-2; abundance: NA; v_gene: TRBV6-1; d_gene: TRBD2; CDR3nt: TGTGCCAGCAGTGAACAGCCGTGGACTAGCGGGGGGGCCGCCGGGGAGCTGTTTTTT; CDR3aa: CASSEQPWTSGGAAGELFF